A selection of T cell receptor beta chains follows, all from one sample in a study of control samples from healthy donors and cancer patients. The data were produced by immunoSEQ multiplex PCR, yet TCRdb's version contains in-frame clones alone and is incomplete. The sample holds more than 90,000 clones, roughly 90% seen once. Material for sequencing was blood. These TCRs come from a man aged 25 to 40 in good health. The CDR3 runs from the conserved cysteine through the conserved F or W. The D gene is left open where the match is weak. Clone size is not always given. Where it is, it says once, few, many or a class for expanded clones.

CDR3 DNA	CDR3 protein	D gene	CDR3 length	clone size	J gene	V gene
TGTGCCAGCAGTTTGGGGCGTAGCCCCACAGATACGCAGTATTTT	CASSLGRSPTDTQYF	NA	15	NA	TRBJ2-3	TRBV28
TGTGCTAGTGGTTTGGCCTCCCCGGGACGGTACGAGCAGTACTTC	CASGLASPGRYEQYF	NA	15	NA	TRBJ2-7	TRBV12-5
TGTGCCAGCAGCCGGGACCTCTCTGGAAACACCATATATTTT	CASSRDLSGNTIYF	NA	14	NA	TRBJ1-3	TRBV3-1/TRBV3-2
TGTGCCAGCAGTGAATTCTCACTCACAGATACGCAGTATTTT	CASSEFSLTDTQYF	NA	14	few	TRBJ2-3	TRBV25-1
TGTGCCATCAGAAATCCGGACAGGGGATTTCAACCCGTCCATCAGCCCCAGCATTTT	CAIRNPDRGFQPVHQPQHF	TRBD1	19	NA	TRBJ1-5	TRBV10-3
TGTGCCAGCAGCCCCACCATAGAAGAGACCCAGTACTTC	CASSPTIEETQYF	NA	13	once	TRBJ2-5	TRBV7-6
TGTGCCAGCAGTGAACCGGACACTCGCGCTCTCTATGGCTACACCTTC	CASSEPDTRALYGYTF	NA	16	NA	TRBJ1-2	TRBV6-1
TGTGCCAGCAGTTTTCAGGGCTACTACGAGCAGTACTTC	CASSFQGYYEQYF	NA	13	NA	TRBJ2-7	TRBV12-3/TRBV12-4
TGTGCCACCAGCAGAGATCGGGGATCCTATAATTCACCCCTCCACTTT	CATSRDRGSYNSPLHF	NA	16	NA	TRBJ1-6	TRBV15
TGTGCCAGCAGCTTATACAGCCACACCGGGGAGCTGTTTTTT	CASSLYSHTGELFF	NA	14	NA	TRBJ2-2	TRBV11-3
TGTGCCAGCAGCTTAGAGGGGGTAGGGAATTCACCCCTCCACTTT	CASSLEGVGNSPLHF	NA	15	NA	TRBJ1-6	TRBV11-2
TGTGCCAGCAGCCCCGGACAGACGACTGAAGCTTTCTTT	CASSPGQTTEAFF	NA	13	once	TRBJ1-1	TRBV5-4
TGTGCCAGCAGCTTAAGGTGGGAGAGGGAGCAGTACTTC	CASSLRWEREQYF	NA	13	NA	TRBJ2-7	TRBV7-2
TGTGCCAGCACCGAAGACAAATATGGAACTGAAGCTTTCTTT	CASTEDKYGTEAFF	NA	14	NA	TRBJ1-1	TRBV5-5
TGTGCCAGTAGTCTAGGCATAAATTACGAGCAGTACTTC	CASSLGINYEQYF	NA	13	once	TRBJ2-7	TRBV19
TGTGCCAGCAGTGACACTAGCGGGGGGGCCACAGATACGCAGTATTTT	CASSDTSGGATDTQYF	TRBD2	16	NA	TRBJ2-3	TRBV6-4
TGTGCCAGCAGTTCGACTAGCGGGAGCTCCTACGAGCAGTACTTC	CASSSTSGSSYEQYF	TRBD2	15	NA	TRBJ2-7	TRBV7-2
TGTGCCAGCAACCCTCGATCAGTCCGGGAGGGTTACGAGCAGTACTTC	CASNPRSVREGYEQYF	TRBD2	16	NA	TRBJ2-7	TRBV5-5
TGTGCCTGGAGCGTTGACAGGGTCGGCTACACCTTC	CAWSVDRVGYTF	TRBD1	12	NA	TRBJ1-2	TRBV30
TGTGCCAGCAGTGGAGAAAAGACTAGCGGGAGACACCAAGAGACCCAGTACTTC	CASSGEKTSGRHQETQYF	TRBD2	18	NA	TRBJ2-5	TRBV25-1
TGTGCCAGCAGTTTCAATCCGGCAGCCCGGGGCGGCGGGAGAGGGGATGAGCAGTTCTTC	CASSFNPAARGGGRGDEQFF	TRBD2	20	NA	TRBJ2-1	TRBV28
TGTGCCAGCAGCTTAGAGGCCACCGGGGAGCTGTTTTTT	CASSLEATGELFF	NA	13	once	TRBJ2-2	TRBV7-9
TGTGCCAGCAGCTTTTCGTCGTACTCCTACGAGCAGTACTTC	CASSFSSYSYEQYF	NA	14	NA	TRBJ2-7	TRBV7-9
TGTGCCAGTAGTGTCCCCCGGGGAGCCAATCAGCCCCAGCATTTT	CASSVPRGANQPQHF	NA	15	NA	TRBJ1-5	TRBV19
TGTGCCAGCAGCCTAGGGCAGCGCACAGATACGCAGTATTTT	CASSLGQRTDTQYF	NA	14	NA	TRBJ2-3	TRBV11-3
TGTGCCAGCAGTTCTGACAGGGGGTACAGGCAGCCCCAGCATTTT	CASSSDRGYRQPQHF	TRBD1	15	few	TRBJ1-5	TRBV2
TGCGCCAGCAGTGAGCGCCAGCACACTGAAGCTTTCTTT	CASSERQHTEAFF	NA	13	NA	TRBJ1-1	TRBV10-1
TGCGCCAGCAGCCAGAGAATTGAGCAGTTCTTC	CASSQRIEQFF	NA	11	NA	TRBJ2-1	TRBV4-3
TGTGCCAGCAGCTTAGCGCTCCCCTACGAGCAGTACTTC	CASSLALPYEQYF	NA	13	NA	TRBJ2-7	TRBV7-8
TGCGCCAGCAGGAATATAGCGGCCCCCTACGAGCAGTACTTC	CASRNIAAPYEQYF	NA	14	NA	TRBJ2-7	TRBV5-1
TGTGCCAGCAGCTCATTAGCGGGAGGCCATACCGGGGAGCTGTTTTTT	CASSSLAGGHTGELFF	TRBD2	16	NA	TRBJ2-2	TRBV7-2
TGTGCCAGCAGTTACTCAAAGGGGGGAGAAGCACCCCTCCACTTT	CASSYSKGGEAPLHF	NA	15	NA	TRBJ1-6	TRBV6-6
TGTGCCAGTAGTGATGGTAGCGGGCGAAATTCCTACGAGCAGTACTTC	CASSDGSGRNSYEQYF	TRBD2	16	NA	TRBJ2-7	TRBV19
TGTGCCAGCAGCTTAGAAGGGAACTATGGCTACACCTTC	CASSLEGNYGYTF	NA	13	NA	TRBJ1-2	TRBV11-2
TGTGCCAGCAAATTGGACAGGGTTGGCACTGAAGCTTTCTTT	CASKLDRVGTEAFF	TRBD1	14	NA	TRBJ1-1	TRBV6-5
TGTGCCAGCTCACTAGCGAGAGGGTACCGAGTGAACACTGAAGCTTTCTTT	CASSLARGYRVNTEAFF	NA	17	NA	TRBJ1-1	TRBV18
TGTGCCAGCAGCCCTAACCCACGCTATGGCTACACCTTC	CASSPNPRYGYTF	NA	13	NA	TRBJ1-2	TRBV28
TGTGCCAGCAGGGCAGAGGGCGGCTACACCTTC	CASRAEGGYTF	NA	11	NA	TRBJ1-2	TRBV3-1/TRBV3-2
TGTGCCAGCAGTTTAGAACAATTCCGCGCTGAAGCTTTCTTT	CASSLEQFRAEAFF	NA	14	NA	TRBJ1-1	TRBV28
TGCGCCAGCAGCTTCCAAGCGGGGTACCAAGAGACCCAGTACTTC	CASSFQAGYQETQYF	TRBD2	15	NA	TRBJ2-5	TRBV5-1
TGTGCCAGCAGCTTAGGGCCACCCACAACTAATGAAAAACTGTTTTTT	CASSLGPPTTNEKLFF	NA	16	NA	TRBJ1-4	TRBV7-6
TGTGCCAGCAGCATAAGCGGGAGGGACACCGGGGAGCTGTTTTTT	CASSISGRDTGELFF	TRBD2	15	few	TRBJ2-2	TRBV6-2/TRBV6-3
TGTGCCAGCAGTTACGAGTCAGGACTACAGCTACGAGGGCAGTACTTC	CASSYESGLQLRGQYF	NA	16	NA	TRBJ2-7	TRBV6-5
TGTGCCAGCAGCCAAGTGGCTAGGGTAGGGCGGTCTCGTGAGCAGTTCTTC	CASSQVARVGRSREQFF	NA	17	NA	TRBJ2-1	TRBV14
TGTGCCAGCAGTTCCCTGGCCCGAGAGACCCAGTACTTC	CASSSLARETQYF	NA	13	NA	TRBJ2-5	TRBV12-3/TRBV12-4
TGTGCCAGCAGCTTAGTCGGGTATGGCTACACCTTC	CASSLVGYGYTF	NA	12	once	TRBJ1-2	TRBV11-2